This T cell receptor beta chain originates from a study of radiation and T cells in renal cell carcinoma. The time point here: baseline pretreatment blood. Treatment here: 15 Gy SBRT to primary tumor, nephrectomy 4 weeks later. After SBRT, blood was collected at 2 and 4 weeks, plus baseline. Germline V gives CDR1 SGHNT, CDR2 YYREEE (reference sequence). The CDR3 is made up of 13 amino acids. V was pared by 3 bases and J by 3 bases, with 7 bases between. For this clone: Its antigen is as yet unknown.

The study, taken as a whole, reports: From baseline, blood top tumor clonotypes peaked at 2 weeks post-radiation.

Assay used: immunoSEQ multiplex PCR; TCRdb lists only in-frame clones, some missing. Seen here are approximately 110,000 clones, approximately 78% observed once, and the top ten hold approximately 3%. This chain joins TRBV5-4 and TRBJ2-1; D uncertain. The sequencing used blood, collected from a patient whose treatment included radiotherapy and nephrectomy. The clonotype originates from a woman aged 60-75 years with renal cell carcinoma. The CDR3: CASSSPGYNEQFF. The CDR3, as DNA: TGTGCCAGCAGCTCCCCCGGCTACAATGAGCAGTTCTTC.